The clone carrying this T cell receptor (beta chain) has a single count. The antigen remains undetermined. This record comes from a study of cytomegalovirus exposure and HLA in healthy donors. The trim removed 2 bases at V and 3 bases at J, leaving 5 bases unmatched. The germline V gene has CDR1 SGHRS and CDR2 YFSETQ. The CDR3 runs to 15 residues. Study-wide results and limits: A reported reduction in N-insertions relative to the 666-donor mean was seen in an Asian-associated ancestry cluster in a later analysis.

The PCR contained 60 Vbeta and 13 Jbeta primers. Per the study methods: Later work found approximately 87 million unique TCR beta chains, with 10 million to 14 million shared. The repertoire was sequenced with immunoSEQ multiplex PCR; TCRdb's copy has only in-frame clones and lacks some. V, J and clone size are those of that table, while D and trimming were read from the DNA. This sample carries around 120,000 clones, less than 75% of them seen once, and the ten largest clones take about 4%. This receptor was taken from a woman in her forties in good health and CMV-seronegative. The sequenced material came from PBMCs. The chain couples TRBV5-1 to TRBJ2-5; 9 bases match TRBD2. This chain's CDR3 is CASSLWASGEETQYF. CDR3 bases: TGCGCCAGCAGCTTATGGGCTAGCGGGGAAGAGACCCAGTACTTC.